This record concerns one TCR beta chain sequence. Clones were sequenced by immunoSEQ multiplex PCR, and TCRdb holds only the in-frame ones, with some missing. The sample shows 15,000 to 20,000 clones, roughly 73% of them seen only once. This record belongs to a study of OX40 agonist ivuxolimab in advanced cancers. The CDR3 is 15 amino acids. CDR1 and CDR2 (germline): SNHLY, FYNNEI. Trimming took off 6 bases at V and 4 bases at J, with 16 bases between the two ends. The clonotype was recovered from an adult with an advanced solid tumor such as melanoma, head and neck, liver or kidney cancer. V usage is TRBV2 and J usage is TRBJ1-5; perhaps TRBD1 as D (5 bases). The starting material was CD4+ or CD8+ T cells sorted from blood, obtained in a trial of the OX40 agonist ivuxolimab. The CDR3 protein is CASRSGTGGNQPQHF. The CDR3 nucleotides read TGTGCCAGCAGATCCGGGACCGGTGGTAATCAGCCCCAGCATTTT.